The clone carrying this TCR beta chain has a count of ten or more. What it recognizes is unknown. Amplification yielded TCR beta CDR3 regions, with RNA transcripts as the source. The HTBI set primed first-round TCR CDR3 RT-PCR. MiXCR was run by TCRdb on the multiplex PCR reads, yielding one entry per CDR3 protein. The table includes about 340,000 distinct CDR3 sequences, 20% to 25% detected once. Graves' hyperthyroidism qualified as stable when ophthalmopathy did not progress within 18 months. This record comes from a study of T cells in Graves' hyperthyroidism and ophthalmopathy. Findings and caveats of the study: The model made its ophthalmopathy prediction, and onset followed a median approximately 6 months later.

The germline V gene has CDR1 SNHLY and CDR2 FYNNEI. Trimming shortened V by 2 bases and J by 3 bases, and 8 bases separated the two germline ends. CDR3 length equals 14 residues. The sample comprised blood. The receptor was derived from a woman aged 50 to 65 with Graves' hyperthyroidism. V usage is TRBV2 and J usage is TRBJ1-5; D gene uncertain. The CDR3 loop is CASSEKGYNQPQHF. For the CDR3, the DNA is TGTGCCAGCAGTGAAAAGGGCTACAATCAGCCCCAGCATTTT.